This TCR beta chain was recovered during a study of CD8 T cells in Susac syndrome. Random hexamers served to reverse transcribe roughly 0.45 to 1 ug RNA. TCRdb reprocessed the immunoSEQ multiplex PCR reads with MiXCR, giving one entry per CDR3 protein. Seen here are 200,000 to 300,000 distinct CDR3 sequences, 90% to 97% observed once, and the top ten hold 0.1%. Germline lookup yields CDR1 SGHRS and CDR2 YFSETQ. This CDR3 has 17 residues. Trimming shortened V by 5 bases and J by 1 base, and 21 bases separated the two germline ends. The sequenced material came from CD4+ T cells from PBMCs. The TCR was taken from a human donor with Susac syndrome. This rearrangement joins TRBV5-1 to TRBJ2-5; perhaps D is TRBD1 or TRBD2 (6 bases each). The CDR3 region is CASSLNTVGGGQETQYF. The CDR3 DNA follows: TGCGCCAGCAGTCTGAACACGGTCGGGGGCGGCCAAGAGACCCAGTACTTC.